Presented here are 4 T cell receptor beta chains from one specimen sequenced in a study of shared clonotypes between healthy human individuals. The repertoire was sequenced with immunoSEQ multiplex PCR; TCRdb's copy has only in-frame clones and lacks some. The sample lists some 2,400,000 clones, under 97% occurring once. Sequences were obtained from naive CD4+ T cells sorted from blood. Indicated subset: CD45RA+ positively selected. These receptors all come from a man between 18 and 35 years old in good health.

The gene calls are TRBV18 and TRBJ1-5, with 9 bases fitting TRBD1. The CDR3 is 16 amino acids. Trimming removed 5 bases from V and 6 bases from J; junction bases left unmatched: 11. Germline values: CDR1 KGHSH, CDR2 LQKENI. In nucleotides, the CDR3 is TGTGCCAGCTCATCACTGTCCGGGACAGGGAGTCAGCCCCAGCATTTT. Translated: CASSSLSGTGSQPQHF.

The chain has TRBV19 and TRBJ2-3; the D gene is possibly TRBD1 (5 bases). The CDR3 contains 11 residues. Germline CDR1 LNHDA, CDR2 SQIVND (reference sequence). V lost 10 bases and J 3 bases, leaving 8 bases between the germline ends. The DNA of the CDR3 is TGTGCCACCAGACAGACAGATACGCAGTATTTT. This codes for CATRQTDTQYF.

This CDR3 reads CASSLGPLAGGLDEQFF. Here the CDR3 DNA reads TGCGCCAGCAGCTTGGGGCCCCTAGCGGGGGGTTTGGATGAGCAGTTCTTC. The chain employs TRBV5-1 and TRBJ2-1; TRBD2 matches 11 bases. The CDR3 runs to 17 residues. Per the germline V gene, CDR1 is SGHRS and CDR2 is YFSETQ. The trim removed 0 bases at V and 8 bases at J, leaving 10 bases unmatched.

The chain recombines TRBV5-6 with TRBJ2-1; 7 nucleotides align to TRBD2. The CDR3 runs to 13 residues. Per germline, CDR1 SGHDT and CDR2 YYEEEE. Trimming at V came to 1 base and at J to 6 bases, leaving 1 base not matched to a gene. The CDR3 reads CASSLWGGNEQFF. Written as DNA, the CDR3 is TGTGCCAGCAGCTTGTGGGGGGGCAATGAGCAGTTCTTC.